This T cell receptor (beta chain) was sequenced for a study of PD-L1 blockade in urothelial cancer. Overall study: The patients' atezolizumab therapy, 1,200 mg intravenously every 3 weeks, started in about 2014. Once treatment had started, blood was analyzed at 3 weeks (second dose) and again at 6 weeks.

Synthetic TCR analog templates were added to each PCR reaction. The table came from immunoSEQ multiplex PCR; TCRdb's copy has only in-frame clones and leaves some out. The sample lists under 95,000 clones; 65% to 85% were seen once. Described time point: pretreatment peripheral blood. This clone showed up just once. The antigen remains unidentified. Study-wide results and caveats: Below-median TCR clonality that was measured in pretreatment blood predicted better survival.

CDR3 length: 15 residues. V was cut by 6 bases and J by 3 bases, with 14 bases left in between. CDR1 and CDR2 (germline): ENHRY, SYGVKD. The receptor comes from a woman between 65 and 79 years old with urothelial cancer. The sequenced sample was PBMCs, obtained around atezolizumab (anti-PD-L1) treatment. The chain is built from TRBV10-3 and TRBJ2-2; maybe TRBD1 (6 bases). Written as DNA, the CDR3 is TGTGCCATCAGGACACAGGGTTCGGACACCGGGGAGCTGTTTTTT. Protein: CAIRTQGSDTGELFF.